This TCR beta chain was captured by sequencing in a study of T cell responses to AZD1222 COVID-19 vaccine. Across the whole study: Second doses that came at about 4 or about 12 weeks were put together.

CDR3 length equals 11 residues. V shed 4 bases and J shed 3 bases, with 1 base lying between them. Germline loops: CDR1 SGHRS, CDR2 YFSETQ. TCRdb's table, derived via immunoSEQ multiplex PCR, lists solely in-frame clones and lacks some. The sample records more than 100,000 clones, about 90% being singletons. Material: peripheral blood, obtained on day 0 of AZD1222 vaccination. The chain employs TRBV5-1 and TRBJ2-2; D unresolved. This clonotype was sampled from an adult in good health. The CDR3 protein is CASSDTGELFF. CDR3 DNA sequence: TGCGCCAGCAGCGACACCGGGGAGCTGTTTTTT.